Given below is one T cell receptor (beta chain) in context. Its antigen is currently unknown. TCRdb recomputed calls from the 5' RACE reads with MiXCR, one row per CDR3 protein. The sample consists of about 530,000 distinct CDR3 sequences, around 20% of them appearing once. The data are from a study of identical twins. Notes on the study in general: Models predicted too little out-of-frame TCR alpha sharing in monozygotic twins.

The same data also contributed to another study, on yellow fever vaccine responses in identical twins.

This TCR was recovered from a woman under 30 in good health. The sample consisted of CD4+ T cells sorted from blood.

The CDR3 nucleotides are TGTGCCAGTAGACCTAGCGGGAGTGGTTCCTACAATGAGCAGTTCTTC. This codes for CASRPSGSGSYNEQFF. The chain uses TRBV19 and TRBJ2-1; 10 bases line up with TRBD2. Germline assignment: CDR1 LNHDA and CDR2 SQIVND (reference sequence). The CDR3 totals 16 residues. After removal of 6 bases from V and 1 base from J, the junction contained 6 bases not matched to a gene.